This T cell receptor (beta chain) was found in a study of shared clonotypes between healthy human individuals. In regard to this clone: Its specificity is not known.

CDR1 is MNHNS and CDR2 is SASEGT in the germline V gene. The ends lost 3 bases at V and 2 bases at J; junction bases unmatched: 3. CDR3 length: 15 residues. Template for every sorted-subset replicate PCR totaled roughly 210 ng DNA, 25,000 to 35,000 T cell genomes. Per the study methods: Junction-only sequences without quality scores were provided by ImmunoSEQ, so filtering was different. The repertoire was sequenced with immunoSEQ multiplex PCR; TCRdb's copy has only in-frame clones and lacks some. V and J calls and clone size are copied from that table; D and trimming were computed from the DNA. The top ten clones hold roughly 0.56% of a sample with 800,000 to 1,200,000 clones, more than 75% of them seen once. General study findings and limits: What rarefaction showed was incomplete sorted-subset sequencing despite large depth. Four donors showed sharing of approximately 5% of naive CD4 clonotypes.

The clonotype was recovered from a man younger than 35 in good health. Some clones in this sample may be carry-over from other donors' samples. What was sequenced was memory CD4+ T cells from PBMCs. Subset meaning: CD45RA-negative fraction. V usage is TRBV6-1 and J usage is TRBJ2-7; 11 nucleotides align to TRBD2. Here the CDR3 reads CASSEASGRTYEQYF. DNA for the CDR3: TGTGCCAGCAGTGAGGCTAGCGGGAGGACCTACGAGCAGTACTTC.